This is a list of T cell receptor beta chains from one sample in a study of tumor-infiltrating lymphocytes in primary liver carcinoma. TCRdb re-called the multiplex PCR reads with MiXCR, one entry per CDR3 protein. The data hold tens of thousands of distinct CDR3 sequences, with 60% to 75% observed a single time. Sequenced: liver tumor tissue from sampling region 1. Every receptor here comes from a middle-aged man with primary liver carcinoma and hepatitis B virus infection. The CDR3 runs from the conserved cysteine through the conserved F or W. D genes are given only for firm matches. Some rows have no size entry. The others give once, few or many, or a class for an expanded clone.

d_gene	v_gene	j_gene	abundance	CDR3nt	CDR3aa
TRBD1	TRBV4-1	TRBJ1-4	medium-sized	TGCGCCAGCAGCCAAGGGCCGGGGACAGGGGCACAAAAACTGTTTTTT	CASSQGPGTGAQKLFF
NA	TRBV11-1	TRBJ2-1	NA	TGTGCCAGCACCTTAGGCCGTGCAAATGAGCAGTTTTTC	CASTLGRANEQFF
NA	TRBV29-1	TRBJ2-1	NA	TGCAGCGTTGAAAGAACTAGCAGGGGGGATGAGCAGTTCTTC	CSVERTSRGDEQFF
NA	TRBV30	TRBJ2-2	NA	TGTGCCTGGGCTGGACAAACCATTACCGGGGAGGTGTTTTTT	CAWAGQTITGEVFF
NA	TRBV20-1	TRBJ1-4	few	TGCAGTGCTAGAGGGGTGGATGCAACTAATGAAAAACTGTTTTTT	CSARGVDATNEKLFF
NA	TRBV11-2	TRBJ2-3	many	TGTGCCAGCAGCTTAAACCGACAAGGGGATACGCAGTATTTT	CASSLNRQGDTQYF
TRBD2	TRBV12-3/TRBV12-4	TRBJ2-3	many	TGTGCCAGCAGTCTGGGACTAGCGGGCACAGATACGCAGTATTTT	CASSLGLAGTDTQYF
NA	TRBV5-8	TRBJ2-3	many	TGTGCCAGCAGCTTTTCTTCGACAGCCACAGATACGCAGTATTTT	CASSFSSTATDTQYF
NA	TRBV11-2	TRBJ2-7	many	TGTGCCAGCAGCTTAGATGAGTCCTACGAGCAGTGCTTC	CASSLDESYEQCF
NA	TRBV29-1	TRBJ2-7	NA	TGCAGCATTGAGGGGACCAACGAGCAGTACTTC	CSIEGTNEQYF
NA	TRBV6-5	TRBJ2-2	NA	TGTGCCAGCAGTTACGCAGTGGACGACATCGGGAAGCTGTTTTTT	CASSYAVDDIGKLFF
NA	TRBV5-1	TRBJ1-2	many	TGCGCCAGCAGCCCAGGATGGCGGACGGACCCAAACTATGGCTACACCTTC	CASSPGWRTDPNYGYTF
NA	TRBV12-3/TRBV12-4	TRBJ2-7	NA	TGTGCTAGCAGTCTCAGGGATAGGGAGCAGTACTTC	CASSLRDREQYF
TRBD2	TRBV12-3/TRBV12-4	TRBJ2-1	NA	TGTGACAGCAGAGGGACTAGCGGCCACAATGAGCAGTTCTTC	CDSRGTSGHNEQFF
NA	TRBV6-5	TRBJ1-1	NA	TGTGCCAGCAGTTACGGGGGAACTAACCCTGAAACTTCCTTT	CASSYGGTNPETSF
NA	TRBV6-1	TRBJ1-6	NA	TGTACCAGCAGTGAAATTGTCTCCGGGAGGTCACCCCTCCACTTT	CTSSEIVSGRSPLHF
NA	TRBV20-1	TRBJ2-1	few	TGCAGTGCTAGGGTTGGAGGATACAATGAGCAGTTCTTC	CSARVGGYNEQFF
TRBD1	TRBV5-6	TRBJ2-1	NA	TGTGCCAGCAGCTTACGGGACAGCCCCAGCTCCTATAATGAGCAGTTCTTC	CASSLRDSPSSYNEQFF
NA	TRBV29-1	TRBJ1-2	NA	TGCAGCGTCCTAACGCCCCACCACGTTGGCTACACCTTC	CSVLTPHHVGYTF
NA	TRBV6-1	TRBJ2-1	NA	TGTGCCAGCTGTGCCTATGCGTGGTATGAGCAGTTCTTC	CASCAYAWYEQFF